This T cell receptor (beta chain) comes out of a study of T cells in pancreatic ductal adenocarcinoma. Study-wide points: Tumors hold more CD45RO+ effector T cells, which may bias toward lower diversity.

A note on this clone: Its antigen is currently unknown.

Surgery without prior neoadjuvant therapy was the treatment of the selected pancreatic ductal adenocarcinoma patients. Method: immunoSEQ multiplex PCR; TCRdb's copy keeps in-frame clones and lacks some. The data show around 94,000 clones, with nearly 95% seen just once and around 3.2% held by the top ten. This CDR3 is built from 15 residues. Trimming removed 10 bases at V and 6 bases at J, with 22 bases between. Per the germline V gene, CDR1 is MNHEY and CDR2 is SVGAGI. This chain links TRBV6-5 with TRBJ2-1, with a tentative D call TRBD1 (6 bases). The specimen was PBMCs. This clonotype originated in a human donor with pancreatic ductal adenocarcinoma. This CDR3 reads CATQRQASTGNEQFF. The CDR3, as DNA: TGTGCCACCCAGCGACAGGCTTCAACGGGCAATGAGCAGTTCTTC.